The 5 T cell receptor beta chains listed next were all sequenced from one sample in a study of metastatic and nonmetastatic thyroid tumors. TCRdb reprocessed the PCR reads via MiXCR. Seen here are about 92,000 clones, about 15% observed once, and the top ten hold 3% to 4.5%. Patients were all untreated before their thyroid surgery. Material for sequencing was blood. The receptors shown here come from a female donor with papillary thyroid cancer or a benign thyroid nodule (not recorded which). Some clones in this sample may be carry-over from other donors' samples.

At least ten counts were recorded for this clone. This rearrangement joins TRBV11-2 to TRBJ1-4; D remains ambiguous. CDR3 length: 15 amino acids. CDR1 SGHAT and CDR2 FQNNGV come from the germline V gene. V was cut by 5 bases and J by 0 bases, with 10 bases left in between. CDR3: CASSPNRATNEKLFF. The CDR3 DNA reads as TGTGCCAGCAGCCCCAACCGTGCAACTAATGAAAAACTGTTTTTT.

This clone appeared a few times. This sequence may be a read error, since a much larger clone differs from it by one base. The V call is TRBV19, the J call TRBJ2-2; D gene uncertain. Trimming stripped 3 bases from V and 7 bases from J, with 9 bases between. This CDR3 spans 13 amino acids. In germline, CDR1 is LNHDA, CDR2 SQIVND (reference sequence). The CDR3 is CASSILVGGELFF. CDR3 sequence (DNA): TGTGCCAGTAGTATTTTGGTGGGCGGGGAGCTGTTTTTT.

At least ten counts were recorded for this clone. For the CDR3, the DNA is TGCAGTGCTAGCCCGCGGGAGACCCGACCTTCGAGGAAGGGTGGCTACACCTTC. Translating gives CSASPRETRPSRKGGYTF. The chain employs TRBV20-1 and TRBJ1-2, with D uncertain. V was shortened by 3 bases and J by 7 bases, with 30 bases between the two germline ends. CDR1 DFQATT and CDR2 SNEGSKA come from the germline V gene (reference sequence). This CDR3 is 18 amino acids long.

This clone was detected many times. V is TRBV5-1 and J is TRBJ1-1, with D unclear. Germline assignment: CDR1 SGHRS and CDR2 YFSETQ. V shed 0 bases and J shed 2 bases, with 11 bases lying between them. This CDR3 is 15 amino acids long. This CDR3 reads CASSLVPDQNTEAFF. CDR3 nucleotide sequence: TGCGCCAGCAGCTTGGTACCCGATCAAAACACTGAAGCTTTCTTT.

In its sample, this clone was seen a few times. The V gene is TRBV5-4, the J gene TRBJ1-1; D may be TRBD1 (6 bases). The CDR3 is 14 residues long. Trimming removed 4 bases at V and 1 base at J, with 11 bases between. Germline CDR1 is SGHNT and CDR2 is YYREEE (reference sequence). The CDR3 protein is CASSLGHRNTEAFF. CDR3 bases: TGTGCCAGCAGCCTGGGACACCGGAACACTGAAGCTTTCTTT.